These 15 T cell receptor beta chains came from one sample sequenced in a study of shared T cell receptors in the human thymus. This table comes from immunoSEQ multiplex PCR, and its TCRdb copy is limited to in-frame clones, with some not included. The data hold about 660,000 clones, with approximately 88% observed a single time. These data are also associated with another study on human thymus T cells.

The sequencing sample was made of thymocytes. The receptor source for this set is a boy less than two years old with a congenital heart defect.

This clone was found a few times. This rearrangement joins TRBV5-6 to TRBJ2-7; 8 nucleotides agree with TRBD2. The J segment lost 2 bases and the V segment lost 0 bases, leaving 4 bases of the junction unmatched. In germline, CDR1 is SGHDT, CDR2 YYEEEE. The CDR3 has 15 amino acids. CDR3 residues: CASSLDGRATYEQYF. Here the CDR3 DNA reads TGTGCCAGCAGCTTGGACGGGAGGGCCACCTACGAGCAGTACTTC.

The chain carries TRBV30 and TRBJ1-1, with a possible D match to TRBD1 (6 bases). The CDR3 has 14 residues. The V gene's germline CDR1 is GTSNPN and CDR2 SVGIG (reference sequence). Trimming took off 0 bases at V and 1 base at J, with 9 bases between the two ends. CDR3 protein: CAWSVQGPNTEAFF. The CDR3 DNA reads as TGTGCCTGGAGTGTACAGGGCCCGAACACTGAAGCTTTCTTT.

As for this clone: Germline and junction disagree at one end, which may indicate a read error. The J gene is TRBJ2-7, the V gene TRBV5-1, with D tentatively TRBD1 (6 bases). This CDR3 comprises 15 residues. Germline V gene data show CDR1 as SGHRS and CDR2 as YFSETQ. CDR3 sequence (DNA): TGCGTCAGCAGCTTGCAGGGGTCAGACTCCTACGAGCAGTACTTC. This encodes CVSSLQGSDSYEQYF.

The rearrangement joins TRBV2 to TRBJ2-7, with 12 bases that match TRBD1. The CDR3 contains 17 residues. Per germline, CDR1 SNHLY and CDR2 FYNNEI. J was trimmed by 1 base and V by 3 bases; bases with no gene match: 7. CDR3: CASSDGDRGRGSYEQYF. In DNA form, the CDR3 reads TGTGCCAGCAGTGACGGGGACAGGGGGCGCGGGTCCTACGAGCAGTACTTC.

The chain carries TRBV5-6 and TRBJ1-2; tentatively, D is TRBD1 (5 bases). Trimming shortened V by 4 bases and J by 4 bases, and 11 bases separated the two germline ends. The CDR3 spans 13 residues. Germline V CDR1 and CDR2: SGHDT, YYEEEE. The CDR3 DNA is TGTGCCAGCAGCACGACAGCTTTCTATGGCTACACCTTC. It translates to CASSTTAFYGYTF.

The V and J genes are TRBV21-1 and TRBJ2-7; the D segment call TRBD1 is taken from the table without a DNA check. TRBV21-1 is marked as a pseudogene. The CDR3 has 16 residues. This CDR3 is CASSKYRGPVVYEQYF. CDR3 nucleotide sequence: TGTGCCAGCAGCAAATACAGGGGGCCAGTTGTGTACGAGCAGTACTTC.

This chain joins TRBV2 and TRBJ2-3, with 9 positions matching TRBD2. Trimming at V came to 2 bases and at J to 0 bases, leaving 12 bases not matched to a gene. CDR3 length: 19 amino acids. Germline loops: CDR1 SNHLY, CDR2 FYNNEI. CDR3 amino acids: CASSETRVETSGSTDTQYF. CDR3 nucleotides: TGTGCCAGCAGTGAAACCCGCGTTGAAACTAGCGGGAGCACAGATACGCAGTATTTT. The full variable domain, completed using reference TRBV2 and TRBJ2-3, is EPEVTQTPSHQVTQMGQEVILRCVPISNHLYFYWYRQILGQKVEFLVSFYNNEISEKSEIFDDQFSVERPDGSNFTLKIRSTKLEDSAMYFCASSETRVETSGSTDTQYFGPGTRLTVL.

The chain links TRBV14 to TRBJ2-3, with 9 bases identical to TRBD2. With V trimmed by 1 base and J by 5 bases, 10 bases remained unmatched. Germline-derived CDR1 and CDR2 are SGHDN and FVKESK. This CDR3 comprises 17 residues. The chain's CDR3 is CASSQALLAGAGDTQYF. CDR3 DNA: TGTGCCAGCAGCCAAGCCCTCTTAGCGGGAGCCGGAGATACGCAGTATTTT.

This clone was seen a few times. V is TRBV19 and J is TRBJ1-2; D unclear. The V gene lost 4 bases and the J gene lost 5 bases, with 14 bases spanning the gap. The CDR3 covers 14 residues. Germline V CDR1 and CDR2: LNHDA, SQIVND (reference sequence). CDR3 DNA sequence: TGTGCCAGTAGTAACGGGTTTCCCTGGTATGGCTACACCTTC. It translates to CASSNGFPWYGYTF.

The chain links TRBV27 to TRBJ1-2; D is possibly TRBD1 (6 bases). In germline, CDR1 is MNHEY, CDR2 SMNVEV (reference sequence). The CDR3 runs to 15 residues. V lost 3 bases and J 7 bases, leaving 18 bases between the germline ends. The CDR3, as DNA: TGTGCCAGCAGTTTCTCCGCGGCAGGGGAATGTGGCTACACCTTC. Translated: CASSFSAAGECGYTF.

The CDR3 DNA is TGTGCCAGCAGCTGCGGGACTCCGAGGGGCTATGGCTACACCTTC. Its translation is CASSCGTPRGYGYTF. This chain uses TRBV5-6 with TRBJ1-2; a possible D gene is TRBD1 (5 bases). CDR1 and CDR2 from the germline V gene are SGHDT and YYEEEE. The CDR3 spans 15 residues. Trimming stripped 3 bases from V and 4 bases from J, with 16 bases between.

This chain connects TRBV28 to TRBJ2-3, with TRBD2 as a possible D gene (5 bases). The germline gives CDR1 MDHEN, CDR2 SYDVKM. The ends were cut back, 3 bases at V and 2 bases at J, with 12 bases in the middle. This CDR3 is 15 amino acids long. CDR3 protein: CASSLEDADTDTQYF. In nucleotides, the CDR3 is TGTGCCAGCAGTTTGGAGGACGCAGACACAGATACGCAGTATTTT. The full variable domain, completed using reference TRBV28 and TRBJ2-3, is DVKVTQSSRYLVKRTGEKVFLECVQDMDHENMFWYRQDPGLGLRLIYFSYDVKMKEKGDIPEGYSVSREKKERFSLILESASTNQTSMYLCASSLEDADTDTQYFGPGTRLTVL.

The chain employs TRBV28 and TRBJ1-2; D is perhaps TRBD1 (5 bases). Germline V gives CDR1 MDHEN, CDR2 SYDVKM. This CDR3 comprises 14 residues. The V gene lost 7 bases and the J gene lost 3 bases, with 15 bases spanning the gap. CDR3 DNA: TGTGCCAGCACCCGGGACGGGGGGGACTATGGCTACACCTTC. It yields the protein CASTRDGGDYGYTF.

The rearrangement joins TRBV4-3 to TRBJ2-7, with 9 nucleotides matching TRBD2. In germline, CDR1 is LGHNA, CDR2 YSLEER. This CDR3 is 17 amino acids long. V was pared by 0 bases and J by 6 bases, with 12 bases of the junction left unmatched. CDR3 in amino acids: CASSQDRWRSGRTEQYF. DNA for the CDR3: TGCGCCAGCAGCCAAGATAGGTGGCGGAGCGGGAGGACCGAGCAGTACTTC.

V usage is TRBV6-1 and J usage is TRBJ2-7; D may be TRBD2 (6 bases). The CDR3 runs to 14 residues. Germline lookup yields CDR1 MNHNS and CDR2 SASEGT. Trimming stripped 7 bases from V and 2 bases from J, with 15 bases between. The CDR3 is CASTVAPGAYEQYF. CDR3 DNA: TGTGCCAGCACTGTAGCCCCGGGGGCCTACGAGCAGTACTTC.